These 8 T cell receptor beta chains came from one sample sequenced in a study of radiotherapy plus CTLA-4 blockade in lung cancer. Data came from immunoSEQ multiplex PCR; TCRdb stores just in-frame clones and leaves some out. The table has 81,000 or so clones, around 76% seen once; the top ten hold over 20%. The sample was peripheral blood, taken from a patient treated with radiotherapy plus ipilimumab. These receptors were collected from a human donor with non-small cell lung cancer whose response to radiotherapy plus ipilimumab could not be evaluated. Some clones in this sample may be carry-over from other donors' samples.

The rearrangement joins TRBV27 to TRBJ1-4; no definite D call. CDR3 size: 15 residues. Germline values: CDR1 MNHEY, CDR2 SMNVEV (reference sequence). Between the trimmed V and J ends, which lost 2 bases and 8 bases, there was a span of 15 bases. The chain's CDR3 is CASSLVAETGEKLFF. The CDR3 region has the DNA TGTGCCAGCAGTTTAGTCGCGGAGACGGGAGAAAAACTGTTTTTT.

This chain joins TRBV5-6 and TRBJ1-6; D perhaps matches TRBD1 (6 bases). This CDR3 is built from 14 residues. The germline V gene encodes CDR1 SGHDT and CDR2 YYEEEE. Between the trimmed V and J ends, which lost 5 bases and 8 bases, there was a span of 14 bases. The CDR3 region is CASRGTRRDSPLHF. CDR3 sequence (DNA): TGTGCCAGCAGGGGGACACGGCGGGATTCACCCCTCCACTTT.

The CDR3 sequence: CASRGQGYTEAFF. CDR3 bases: TGTGCCAGCAGGGGACAGGGGTACACTGAAGCTTTCTTT. The V and J genes are TRBV25-1 and TRBJ1-1; 10 positions agree with TRBD1. The length of the CDR3 is 13 residues. CDR1 is MGHDK and CDR2 is SYGVNS in the germline V gene. Trimming cost V 6 bases and J 3 bases; bases outside gene matches: 1.

This clone was detected a few times. The junction does not match germline at one end; this may be a read error. The chain carries TRBV19 and TRBJ1-4, with TRBD1 matching 8 bases. This CDR3 region has 13 residues. Germline values: CDR1 LNHDA, CDR2 SQIVND (reference sequence). CDR3 nucleotides: TGTGCCAGTAGTCAGGGGGCTAACGAAAAACTGTTTTTT. It is translated as CASSQGANEKLFF.

The table lists this clone with a count of one. This same CDR3 is encoded by further DNA sequences in the sample. The chain combines TRBV18 with TRBJ2-2, with TRBD1 identical over 9 bases. CDR3 length equals 14 residues. V trimming: 3 bases; J trimming: 5 bases; junction bases outside the gene matches: 1. Per the germline V gene, CDR1 is KGHSH and CDR2 is LQKENI. The CDR3 region is CASSPTGGTGELFF. The CDR3 DNA reads TGTGCCAGCTCACCGACAGGGGGAACCGGGGAGCTGTTTTTT.

The CDR3 DNA is TGTGCCAGCTCACCTTGGGACAGGGACTACGAGCAGTACTTC. It yields the protein CASSPWDRDYEQYF. The chain employs TRBV18 and TRBJ2-7; 9 bases map to TRBD1. Germline CDR1 is KGHSH and CDR2 is LQKENI. This CDR3 region has 14 residues. V lost 3 bases, J lost 3 bases, and 3 bases stayed unmatched.

This clone was seen a single time. The V gene is TRBV10-3, the J gene TRBJ2-5; D uncertain. The germline V gene encodes CDR1 ENHRY and CDR2 SYGVKD. The CDR3 contains 13 residues. The V gene lost 4 bases and the J gene lost 0 bases, with 6 bases spanning the gap. The CDR3 nucleotides read TGTGCCATCAGTGGACGGGACCAAGAGACCCAGTACTTC. This translates into CAISGRDQETQYF.

This clone was detected a few times. This chain uses TRBV5-4 with TRBJ2-3; D not resolved. V shed 3 bases and J shed 0 bases, with 11 bases lying between them. The germline CDR1 and CDR2 sequences are SGHNT and YYREEE (reference sequence). The CDR3 has 15 residues. This CDR3 is CASSSGITSTDTQYF. As DNA, the CDR3 is TGTGCCAGCAGCTCGGGTATTACTAGCACAGATACGCAGTATTTT.